This T cell receptor beta chain was documented in a study of blood T cell repertoires in COVID-19. Across the whole study: Sample material is recorded as cDNA or gDNA derived from T cells, B-cell-depleted T cells, or PBMCs.

V lost 3 bases and J lost 8, with 16 bases in between. This CDR3 has 15 residues. CDR1 and CDR2 from the germline V gene are LNHNV and YYDKDF (reference sequence). Libraries were prepared by immunoSEQ multiplex PCR; TCRdb keeps only in-frame clonotypes and omits some of them. The sample yields about 83,000 clones, 86% seen once. This chain joins TRBV15 and TRBJ1-4, with D possibly being TRBD1 (5 bases). Material for sequencing was peripheral blood. This receptor was identified in a man aged 50 to 59 with active COVID-19. The CDR3 DNA reads TGTGCCACCAGCAGTGCCCCGGGGCGGGGGGAAAAACTGTTTTTT. It specifies CATSSAPGRGEKLFF.